In its sample, the clone carrying this TCR beta chain was seen many times. Its target is not known. The sample originates from a study of T cell repertoires in cytomegalovirus infection. TCRdb passed the reads through MiXCR, listing each CDR3 protein once. The sample holds around 750,000 distinct CDR3 sequences, around a third seen once. Sequencing used cultured CD8+ T cells from PBMCs, obtained from culture after CMV antigen stimulation. The origin of this receptor is a human donor in good health (CMV status not recorded). Some clones in this sample may be carry-over from other donors' samples.

The CDR3 here is CASSLAVAETDTQYF. The CDR3 DNA sequence: TGTGCCAGCAGCTTAGCGGTTGCGGAGACAGATACGCAGTATTTT. The V gene is TRBV7-6, the J gene TRBJ2-3; the D is unclear. Looked up from germline, CDR1 is SGHVS and CDR2 is FNYEAQ. The CDR3 is 15 residues long. Trimming took off 0 bases at V and 3 bases at J, with 10 bases between the two ends.